This T cell receptor (beta chain) was captured in a study of cytomegalovirus exposure and HLA in healthy donors. Study-wide results and limits: The authors later linked a missense DCLRE1C variant to TCR beta V- and J-gene trimming. Earlier analysis yielded a pattern in which most TCR beta V segments were productive about 90% or about 30% of the time.

PCR was performed using 60 Vbeta and 13 Jbeta primers. Only in-frame clones appear in the TCRdb table, and some are missing; sequencing was by immunoSEQ multiplex PCR. The sample lists fewer than 250,000 clones; 60% to 80% were seen once. Concerning this clone itself: The antigen is unknown.

This TCR was sampled from a male donor in good health and CMV-seronegative. Sequenced: PBMCs.

CDR3 residues: CASRAQYNQPQHF. The CDR3 DNA sequence: TGCGCCAGCAGAGCACAGTACAATCAGCCCCAGCATTTT. The V call is TRBV10-2, the J call TRBJ1-5; no firm D call. The CDR3 is made up of 13 amino acids. Trimming removed 6 bases from V and 3 bases from J, with 9 bases in between. CDR1 is WSHSY, CDR2 SAAADI, per germline.